The present T cell receptor beta chain was sequenced within a study of beta chain features in type 1 diabetes. On the study more broadly: Researchers looked at some 110 million sorted cells across all samples.

The table lists this clone with a few counts. Its antigen is currently unknown. The CDR3 has 14 residues. Per germline, CDR1 SGHRS and CDR2 YFSETQ. The ends lost 2 bases at V and 5 bases at J; junction bases unmatched: 6. General study findings and limits: A pattern of fewer insertions and more deletions at VDJ junctions was seen in type 1 diabetes patients.

The study reverse transcribed the entire isolated RNA, so it sequenced expressed TCRB transcripts. Only in-frame clones appear in the TCRdb table, and some are missing; sequencing was by immunoSEQ multiplex PCR. Here the sample spans about 900,000 clones, roughly 16% being singletons. The TCR originated in a woman between 18 and 29 years old in good health. The chain carries TRBV5-1 and TRBJ2-5; 7 bases agree with TRBD2. Sequenced input: naive CD4+ T cells from blood. The CDR3, as DNA: TGCGCCAGCAGCTTCGCGGGAGTCGGGGAGACCCAGTACTTC. Protein: CASSFAGVGETQYF.